The present T cell receptor (beta chain) was sequenced within a study of blood T cells in healthy people across ages. This CDR3 contains 16 residues. Germline trimming cut 0 bases from V and 5 bases from J; bases unmatched to any gene: 7. CDR1 SGHRS and CDR2 YFSETQ come from the germline V gene. Study-level findings and limits: Unsorted PBMC input precluded a conclusive naive versus antigen-experienced comparison. When set beside aged donors, long-lived donors presented more naive CD4+ cells and higher diversity.

This clonotype was seen a few times. Its target is unknown. Combining a sample-barcoded 5' primer with a J-beta primer mix, a second PCR ran for roughly 6 to 12 cycles. TCRdb fed the 5' RACE reads into MiXCR, producing one record per CDR3 protein. The sample lists 1.5 million to 2 million distinct CDR3 sequences, about 30% occurring once. The clonotype comes from a woman in her 30s in good health. The chain uses TRBV5-1 and TRBJ2-1; 8 nucleotides line up with TRBD1. The sequenced sample consisted of blood. CDR3 sequence reads: CASSLAPGGSDNEQFF. In nucleotides, the CDR3 is TGCGCCAGCAGCTTGGCCCCAGGGGGCAGCGACAATGAGCAGTTCTTC.